This T cell receptor beta chain is from a study of T cells in Graves' hyperthyroidism and ophthalmopathy (dated by TCRdb to about 2019). As for the study more broadly: Peripheral blood was collected at initial diagnosis, before any treatment. A discovery cohort of about a hundred patients, roughly 45 with Graves' ophthalmopathy and 55 to 60 with stable Graves' hyperthyroidism, was used to find distinguishing TCR V-J signatures. Whether ophthalmopathy could be predicted prospectively was tested in an independent validation cohort made up of under 20 hyperthyroidism patients plus 17 patients who later progressed to ophthalmopathy. The 95 to 100 discovery patients were randomly divided into training and test sets at a 7:3 ratio. In about six Graves' hyperthyroidism patients, the study also compared T-cell repertoires from thyroid tissue with T-cell repertoires from blood. Once sampling was done, hyperthyroidism patients were given methimazole at a starting dose of 30 mg daily, whereas ophthalmopathy patients were given high-dose intravenous methylprednisolone. The paper describes TCR Vbeta CDR3 sequencing of 135 peripheral blood samples, made up of 43 ophthalmopathy patients, around 78 hyperthyroidism patients and 17 progressor patients.

CDR1 MNHEY and CDR2 SMNVEV are derived from the germline V gene (reference sequence). Reading from cysteine to phenylalanine, the CDR3 counts 15 amino acids. CDR3 DNA only is kept here, 45 bases in frame from base 1. V has 4 bases trimmed and J has 5 bases trimmed; junction bases matching no gene number 5. The TCR beta CDR3 regions were amplified from RNA transcripts. The first round of RT-PCR for the TCR CDR3 was performed with the HTBI primer set and the Qiagen OneStep RT-PCR kit. The libraries were constructed in a second round of multiplex PCR and then size-selected and purified. The libraries were sequenced on an Illumina HiSeq2000 using paired-end 100 bp reads. The paper's data handling went like this. SOAPnuke was used to process the raw data, removing reads that contained adapters or uncalled bases, had a mean Phred below 15, or lacked an exact match to the constant primer or identifier. COPE v1.2.5 was used to merge high-quality paired reads, and clonotypes were defined as unique nucleotide sequences. Clonotypes were aligned to IMGT TRBV, TRBD and TRBJ reference segments using MiTCR v1.1. Analysis was restricted to V-J combinations with a frequency above 0.0001, which covered over 98% of repertoires. The TCS score was defined as the ratio of F50 (clonal expansion) to E x V (chaos), calculated using BLOSUM62-based TCRdist between CDR3 peptides within each V-J. Welch's t-statistics and random forest reduced just over 500 V-J features to some 14, which were used in a naive Bayes classifier (R e1071). The similarity between thyroid and blood repertoires was quantified using the Morisita-Horn index. In-frame beta chains were kept once TCRdb had trimmed the public reads at Q25 with fastp and called clones with MiXCR. Each CDR3 protein appears once, grouped with its most common genes and DNA. Here the V and J calls rest on TCRdb's processing, not on the authors' analysis. This sample holds around 700,000 distinct CDR3 sequences; just over 35% were observed only once. Together, the top ten hold 31% of the sample.

Stable Graves' hyperthyroidism was defined as no progression to ophthalmopathy during 18 months of follow-up. Hyperthyroidism patients were newly diagnosed, with disease duration under 2 months, and aged 18 to 65 years. Exclusion was applied to patients with uncontrolled infections, other autoimmune diseases, pregnancy or lactation. Clinical symptoms, serum thyroxine and TRAb, thyroid ultrasound, and orbital computed tomography formed the basis for the diagnoses. Ficoll-Paque density gradient centrifugation was used to isolate PBMCs from around 10 ml of fresh peripheral blood. Total RNA was extracted with Trizol reagent, and quality was checked on an Agilent 2100 Bioanalyzer. Paper-wide results and their limitations: A model built on a 13 V-J signature distinguished ophthalmopathy from stable hyperthyroidism, reaching 87.88% sensitivity and about 81% specificity in cross-validation and 80%/75% in testing. In validation, the model predicted progression to ophthalmopathy a median of roughly 6.1 months before onset, with roughly 68% sensitivity and roughly 79% specificity. Sample size was not statistically predetermined, and investigators were not blinded to group allocation. Most expanded thyroid clonotypes (frequency above 0.001) were also found in blood, which suggests that blood repertoires may mirror thyroid immune responses.

The table lists this clonotype with a few counts. This receptor's antigen is unknown. There are no base qualities to consult, and no much larger clone falls within one base. The origin of this receptor is a woman aged 40 to 50 with Graves' hyperthyroidism. The sequenced sample was blood. This sequence uses TRBV27 and TRBJ2-5; 12 bases in the junction line up with TRBD2. The CDR3 amino acid sequence is: CASSSSGRAWETQYF. Here is the DNA: TGTGCCAGCAGTTCTAGCGGGAGGGCGTGGGAGACCCAGTACTTC.